The 30 T cell receptor beta chains presented below share a single source sample, sequenced in a study of memory CD4+ T cells and cytomegalovirus serostatus. The sort gate was single viable CD3+CD4+CD8-CD45RO+ cells for memory CD4+ T cells. The protocol was immunoSEQ multiplex PCR, while the TCRdb copy is restricted to in-frame clones and leaves out a portion. Of about 25,000 clones in the sample, around 75% were seen once. The sequencing sample was made of memory CD4+ T cells from blood. The receptors come from an adult in good health and CMV-seronegative.

This clone has more than one count but fewer than ten. J is TRBJ2-1 and V is TRBV6-5; no clear D gene. Trimming took 6 bases from V and 1 from J, leaving 13 bases between them. Looked up from germline, CDR1 is MNHEY and CDR2 is SVGAGI. The CDR3 has 15 amino acids. The CDR3 DNA reads as TGTGCCAGCAGAGAGATCAGAGCTTCCTACAATGAGCAGTTCTTC. It specifies CASREIRASYNEQFF.

This rearrangement joins TRBV28 to TRBJ2-3; the D gene is possibly TRBD2 (5 bases). V lost 2 bases and J 5 bases, leaving 11 bases between the germline ends. Germline CDR1 MDHEN, CDR2 SYDVKM. The CDR3 spans 14 residues. CDR3 sequence reads: CASSLRGVGDTQYF. Written as DNA, the CDR3 is TGTGCCAGCAGTTTACGGGGAGTTGGAGATACGCAGTATTTT.

This clone has only a few counts. The chain joins TRBV6-5 to TRBJ1-1; tentatively, D is TRBD1 (5 bases). CDR1 is MNHEY, CDR2 SVGAGI, per germline. The CDR3 spans 14 residues. V shed 7 bases and J shed 1 base, with 13 bases lying between them. The CDR3 sequence is CASKLGAWNTEAFF. In DNA form, the CDR3 reads TGTGCCAGCAAGTTAGGGGCTTGGAACACTGAAGCTTTCTTT.

The chain joins TRBV11-2 to TRBJ2-7; TRBD2 might be the D (5 bases). The germline gives CDR1 SGHAT, CDR2 FQNNGV. There are 16 residues in the CDR3. V lost 3 bases and J lost 6, with 21 bases in between. The CDR3 coding sequence is TGTGCCAGCAGCTTTGGACCGTCGCCTAGCCTCAGCGAGCAGTACTTC. This translates into CASSFGPSPSLSEQYF.

The chain uses TRBV7-8 and TRBJ1-3; 10 nucleotides agree with TRBD1. The germline V gene has CDR1 SGHVS and CDR2 FQNEAQ. J gave up 2 bases and V 1 base, and 2 bases lay outside the gene matches. The CDR3 is 16 amino acids. CDR3 in DNA: TGTGCCAGCAGCTTAGTGGGGACAGGGGCTGGAAACACCATATATTTT. Its translation: CASSLVGTGAGNTIYF.

The chain joins TRBV6-1 to TRBJ1-5; D is undetermined. This CDR3 contains 13 residues. Germline V gene data show CDR1 as MNHNS and CDR2 as SASEGT. Deletions cut 1 base from V and 7 bases from J, with 8 bases between. In nucleotides, the CDR3 is TGTGCCAGCAGTGAAGGCCGCGGACAGCCCCAGCATTTT. Residues: CASSEGRGQPQHF.

With regard to this clone: The junction departs from germline at one end; a sequencing error may be responsible. The chain joins TRBV7-7 to TRBJ2-2, with 8 nucleotides matching TRBD2. The germline V gene has CDR1 SSHAT and CDR2 FNYEAQ (reference sequence). The CDR3 is 13 residues long. CDR3 bases: TGTGCTAGCAGCCGGGGGGGGCCCGGGGAGCTGTTTTTT. It yields the protein CASSRGGPGELFF.

The chain employs TRBV7-6 and TRBJ2-3, with D possibly being TRBD1 (5 bases). V lost 4 bases to trimming and J lost 4 bases, with 18 bases between them. Germline CDR1 and CDR2: SGHVS and FNYEAQ. The CDR3 covers 16 residues. CDR3 bases: TGTGCCAGCAGCTCGTCCCACTTAGGGGTCTCAGATACGCAGTATTTT. Its protein product is CASSSSHLGVSDTQYF.

V is TRBV28 and J is TRBJ2-3, with 7 bases aligning to TRBD1. CDR3 length equals 19 residues. Looked up from germline, CDR1 is MDHEN and CDR2 is SYDVKM. The J segment lost 3 bases and the V segment lost 2 bases, leaving 17 bases of the junction unmatched. The CDR3 region is CASSLLWLIGTEKTDTQYF. CDR3 sequence (DNA): TGTGCCAGCAGTTTACTTTGGCTGATTGGGACAGAAAAGACAGATACGCAGTATTTT.

The chain uses TRBV6-5 and TRBJ1-4; a possible D gene is TRBD1 (5 bases). V shed 0 bases and J shed 6 bases, with 14 bases lying between them. The V gene's germline CDR1 is MNHEY and CDR2 SVGAGI. This CDR3 is built from 16 residues. DNA of the CDR3: TGTGCCAGCAGTTACTCGAATCCAGGGTTGGATGAAAAACTGTTTTTT. As protein: CASSYSNPGLDEKLFF.

J is TRBJ2-7 and V is TRBV28; 8 bases line up with TRBD1. V lost 3 bases to trimming and J lost 6 bases; unmatched junction nucleotides: 7. CDR3 length equals 14 residues. Germline CDR1 MDHEN, CDR2 SYDVKM. CDR3 coding DNA: TGTGCCAGCAGTTTTCCCCAGGGGGCGACCGAGCAGTACTTC. Protein product: CASSFPQGATEQYF.

The chain employs TRBV11-2 and TRBJ2-4, with D perhaps matching TRBD1 or TRBD2 (5 bases each). V was pared by 4 bases and J by 3 bases, with 10 bases between. Germline CDR1 SGHAT, CDR2 FQNNGV. This CDR3 region has 14 residues. The CDR3 protein is CASSWGRGKNIQYF. The CDR3 nucleotides are TGTGCCAGCAGCTGGGGACGGGGCAAAAACATTCAGTACTTC.

A note on this clone: Germline is not matched at one junction end, which may reflect a read error. The V call is TRBV7-7, the J call TRBJ2-7, with TRBD1 matching over 10 bases. Germline assignment: CDR1 SSHAT and CDR2 FNYEAQ (reference sequence). The CDR3 loop spans 13 amino acids. The CDR3 loop is CASSLGTGDEQYF. For the CDR3, the DNA is TGTGCTAGCAGCCTCGGGACAGGGGATGAGCAGTACTTC.

This chain links TRBV28 with TRBJ2-7; no clear D gene. CDR1 is MDHEN, CDR2 SYDVKM, per germline. The CDR3 runs 14 residues. V lost 7 bases and J lost 0, with 13 bases in between. The CDR3 sequence: CASTQMTGSYEQYF. DNA for the CDR3: TGTGCCAGCACCCAGATGACGGGCTCCTACGAGCAGTACTTC.

This rearrangement joins TRBV5-8 to TRBJ1-2, with TRBD1 matching over 12 bases. The junction had 10 bases not matched to a gene; V was cut back by 5 bases and J by 5 bases. The CDR3 totals 16 residues. The germline CDR1 and CDR2 sequences are SGHTS and YDEGEE. For the CDR3, the DNA is TGTGCCAGCAGGAGACGGGACAGGGGGCTAGATTATGGCTACACCTTC. It specifies CASRRRDRGLDYGYTF.

The count of this clone is one. The rearrangement joins TRBV19 to TRBJ1-2; 7 nucleotides match TRBD1. The CDR3 totals 14 residues. Germline V gene sequence: CDR1 LNHDA, CDR2 SQIVND (reference sequence). Trimming cost V 4 bases and J 8 bases; bases outside gene matches: 10. The CDR3 here is CASSTTGASGGYTF. In DNA, the CDR3 is TGTGCCAGTAGTACAACAGGGGCATCGGGGGGCTACACCTTC.

This clone was recorded only once. The V gene is TRBV6-6, the J gene TRBJ1-1, with 11 nucleotides matching TRBD1. V gave up 2 bases and J gave up 4 bases; unmatched junction bases: 0. The germline gives CDR1 MNHNY, CDR2 SVGAGI (reference sequence). This CDR3 region has 14 residues. The CDR3 spells CASSYGTGGTEAFF. CDR3 nucleotide sequence: TGTGCCAGCAGTTACGGGACAGGGGGCACTGAAGCTTTCTTT.

The chain uses TRBV18 and TRBJ2-1; 10 bases map to TRBD2. V lost 0 bases to trimming and J lost 9 bases; unmatched junction nucleotides: 5. In germline, CDR1 is KGHSH, CDR2 LQKENI. The CDR3 is 15 residues long. The CDR3 DNA reads as TGTGCCAGCTCACCACCAAGCGGGGGGGAGAGTGAGCAGTTCTTC. Amino acid sequence: CASSPPSGGESEQFF.

This clone was observed a few times. The chain combines TRBV27 with TRBJ1-5; no reliable D call. Germline values: CDR1 MNHEY, CDR2 SMNVEV (reference sequence). The CDR3 covers 14 residues. V was clipped by 0 bases and J by 1 base, with 4 bases between them. The CDR3 sequence: CASSLSTSNQPQHF. CDR3 bases: TGTGCCAGCAGTTTATCGACAAGCAATCAGCCCCAGCATTTT.

V usage is TRBV10-3 and J usage is TRBJ1-5; no reliable D call. V gave up 3 bases and J gave up 7 bases, with 10 bases separating them. Germline V gene lookup returns CDR1 ENHRY and CDR2 SYGVKD. This CDR3 spans 13 amino acids. The DNA for the CDR3 is TGTGCCATCAGTGACATGGAGGGACAGCCCCAGCATTTT. This translates into CAISDMEGQPQHF.

This clone showed up just once. The V call is TRBV7-2, the J call TRBJ1-1; 7 bases match TRBD1. The CDR3 has 15 amino acids. With V trimmed by 6 bases and J by 4 bases, 11 bases remained unmatched. Per germline, CDR1 SGHTA and CDR2 FQGNSA. CDR3 loop: CASSRKGAGSTEAFF. The DNA of the CDR3 is TGTGCCAGCAGTCGGAAGGGGGCAGGGAGCACTGAAGCTTTCTTT.

The chain uses TRBV19 and TRBJ1-5; D gene unclear. This CDR3 region has 15 residues. Germline assignment: CDR1 LNHDA and CDR2 SQIVND (reference sequence). Trimming took off 7 bases at V and 0 bases at J, with 13 bases between the two ends. The DNA for the CDR3 is TGTGCCAGTAACATGGGATCCTATAGCAATCAGCCCCAGCATTTT. This sequence encodes CASNMGSYSNQPQHF.

This clone is medium-sized by share. The same CDR3 can be traced to other DNA sequences in this sample. The V call is TRBV6-5, the J call TRBJ1-2; 11 positions agree with TRBD1. The CDR3 totals 16 residues. The trim removed 0 bases at V and 4 bases at J, leaving 4 bases unmatched. Germline V gene sequence: CDR1 MNHEY, CDR2 SVGAGI. The CDR3 DNA reads as TGTGCCAGCAGTTACTCGAGGACAGGGGGCGGCTATGGCTACACCTTC. This gives the protein CASSYSRTGGGYGYTF.

This clone turned up a few times. The chain recombines TRBV5-1 with TRBJ1-5; TRBD1 agrees at 9 bases. V dropped 4 bases and J dropped 2; count of bases not matched to a gene: 4. Looked up from germline, CDR1 is SGHRS and CDR2 is YFSETQ. There are 15 residues in the CDR3. The CDR3 DNA follows: TGCGCCAGCAGCCGGACAGGGGAGGGCAATCAGCCCCAGCATTTT. This gives the protein CASSRTGEGNQPQHF.

This clone is deemed medium-sized. The V gene is TRBV4-2, the J gene TRBJ2-5, with a weak D call TRBD2 (6 bases). The CDR3 runs 14 residues. Trimming removed 0 bases at V and 3 bases at J, with 8 bases between. Germline lookup yields CDR1 LGHNA and CDR2 YNFKEQ. The CDR3 here is CASSQDRGEETQYF. CDR3 bases: TGTGCCAGCAGCCAAGACCGCGGGGAAGAGACCCAGTACTTC.

The genes are TRBV6-6 and TRBJ2-1; 7 positions match TRBD2. The trim removed 8 bases at V and 10 bases at J, leaving 5 bases unmatched. CDR3 length: 11 amino acids. Germline-derived CDR1 and CDR2 are MNHNY and SVGAGI (reference sequence). For the CDR3, the DNA is TGTGCCAGCCTACGGGGGGAAGAGCAGTTCTTC. This translates into CASLRGEEQFF.

V usage is TRBV19 and J usage is TRBJ1-2, with 11 bases lining up with TRBD1. This CDR3 has 14 residues. V was clipped by 7 bases and J by 8 bases; unmatched bases: 9. The germline V gene encodes CDR1 LNHDA and CDR2 SQIVND (reference sequence). The CDR3 DNA follows: TGTGCCAGTACCCCAGGACAGGGGGCGATCGGCTACACCTTC. Translated, it gives CASTPGQGAIGYTF. Using reference TRBV19 and TRBJ1-2 for the parts outside the CDR3, the full variable domain is DGGITQSPKYLFRKEGQNVTLSCEQNLNHDAMYWYRQDPGQGLRLIYYSQIVNDFQKGDIAEGYSVSREKKESFPLTVTSAQKNPTAFYLCASTPGQGAIGYTFGSGTRLTVV.

The chain is built from TRBV18 and TRBJ1-2; D is possibly TRBD1 (5 bases). The V end lost 4 bases, the J end lost 5 bases, and 8 bases lay between the germline ends. This CDR3 has 12 amino acids. Germline values: CDR1 KGHSH, CDR2 LQKENI. The CDR3 region has the DNA TGTGCCAGCTCACAAGGGGTTTATGGCTACACCTTC. Translated, it gives CASSQGVYGYTF. The full variable domain, rest sourced from reference TRBV18 and TRBJ1-2, is NAGVMQNPRHLVRRRGQEARLRCSPMKGHSHVYWYRQLPEEGLKFMVYLQKENIIDESGMPKERFSAEFPKEGPSILRIQQVVRGDSAAYFCASSQGVYGYTFGSGTRLTVV.

This clone was seen only a few times. V usage is TRBV2 and J usage is TRBJ1-1, with a possible D match to TRBD1 (5 bases). The CDR3 has 13 residues. V was cut by 7 bases and J by 1 base, with 10 bases left in between. Germline V gene sequence: CDR1 SNHLY, CDR2 FYNNEI. The chain's CDR3 is CASTRGRNTEAFF. CDR3 coding DNA: TGTGCCAGCACCCGGGGGAGGAACACTGAAGCTTTCTTT.

The V and J genes are TRBV6-6 and TRBJ1-1, with 10 bases matching TRBD1. Germline CDR1 reads MNHNY; CDR2 reads SVGAGI (reference sequence). Unmatched junction bases numbered 12, after V lost 6 bases and J lost 11 bases. The CDR3 is 14 residues long. The CDR3 nucleotides read TGTGCCAGCAGAGGAACCGGGACAGGGGTTACCGCTTTCTTT. Translating gives CASRGTGTGVTAFF.